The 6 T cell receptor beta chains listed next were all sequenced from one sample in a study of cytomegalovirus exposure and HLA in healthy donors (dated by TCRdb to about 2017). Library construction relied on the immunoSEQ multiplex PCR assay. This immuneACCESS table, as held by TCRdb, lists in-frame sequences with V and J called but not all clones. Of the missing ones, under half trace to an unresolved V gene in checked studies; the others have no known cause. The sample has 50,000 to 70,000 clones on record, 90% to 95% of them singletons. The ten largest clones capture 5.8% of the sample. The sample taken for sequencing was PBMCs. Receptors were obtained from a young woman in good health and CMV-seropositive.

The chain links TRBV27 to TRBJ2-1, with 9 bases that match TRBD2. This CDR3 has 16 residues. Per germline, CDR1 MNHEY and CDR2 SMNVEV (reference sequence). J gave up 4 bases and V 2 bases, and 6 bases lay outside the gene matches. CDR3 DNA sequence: TGTGCCAGCAGTTTAGGGGGGACTAGCAGATACAATGAGCAGTTCTTC. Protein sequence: CASSLGGTSRYNEQFF.

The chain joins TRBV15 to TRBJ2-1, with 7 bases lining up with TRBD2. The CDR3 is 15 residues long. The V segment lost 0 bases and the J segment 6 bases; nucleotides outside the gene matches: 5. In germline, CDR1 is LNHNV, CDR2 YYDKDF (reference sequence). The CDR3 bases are TGTGCCACCAGCAGAGACCCGGCTAGCGGCAATGAGCAGTTCTTC. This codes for CATSRDPASGNEQFF.

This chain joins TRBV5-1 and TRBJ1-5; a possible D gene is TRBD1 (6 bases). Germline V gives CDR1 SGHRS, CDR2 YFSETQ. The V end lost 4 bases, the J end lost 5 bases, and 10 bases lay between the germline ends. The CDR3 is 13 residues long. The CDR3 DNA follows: TGCGCCAGCAGCGTGAAGGGGGATCAGCCCCAGCATTTT. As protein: CASSVKGDQPQHF.

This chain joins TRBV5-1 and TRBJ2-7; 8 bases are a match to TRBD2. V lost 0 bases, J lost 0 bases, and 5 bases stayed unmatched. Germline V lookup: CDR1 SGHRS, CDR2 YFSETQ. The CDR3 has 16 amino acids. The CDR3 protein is CASSLAPGGGSYEQYF. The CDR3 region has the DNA TGCGCCAGCAGCTTGGCCCCGGGAGGGGGCTCCTACGAGCAGTACTTC. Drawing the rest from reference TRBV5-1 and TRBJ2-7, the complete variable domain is KAGVTQTPRYLIKTRGQQVTLSCSPISGHRSVSWYQQTPGQGLQFLFEYFSETQRNKGNFPGRFSGRQFSNSRSEMNVSTLELGDSALYLCASSLAPGGGSYEQYFGPGTRLTVT.

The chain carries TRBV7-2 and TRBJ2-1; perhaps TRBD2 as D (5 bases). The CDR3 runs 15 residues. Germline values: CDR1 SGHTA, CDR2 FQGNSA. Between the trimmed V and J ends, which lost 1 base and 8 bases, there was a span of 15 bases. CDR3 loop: CASSLEAYRRHEQFF. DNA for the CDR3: TGTGCCAGCAGCTTAGAGGCGTATCGGAGGCATGAGCAGTTCTTC.

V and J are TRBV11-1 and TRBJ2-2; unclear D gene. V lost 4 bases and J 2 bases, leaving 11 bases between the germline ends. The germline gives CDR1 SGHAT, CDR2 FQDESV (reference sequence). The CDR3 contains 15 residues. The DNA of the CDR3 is TGTGCCAGCAGCTCAGCCCTCTCTAACACCGGGGAGCTGTTTTTT. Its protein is CASSSALSNTGELFF.